The sequence of this T cell receptor beta chain was determined in a study of T cells in Graves' hyperthyroidism and ophthalmopathy. Across the study: Peripheral blood was secured at the point of initial diagnosis, before any treatment.

Amplification of TCR beta CDR3 regions used RNA as the template. With the HTBI primer set, the TCR CDR3 went through a first round of RT-PCR. TCRdb redid the calling of the multiplex PCR reads with MiXCR, one entry per CDR3 protein. The sample records roughly 420,000 distinct CDR3 sequences, around 16% being singletons. There are many counts of this clonotype. The antigen is not known. Reasons for excluding patients were uncontrolled infection, other autoimmune disease, pregnancy or lactation. The study's findings and limits: Ophthalmopathy, as predicted by the model, came a median roughly 6.8 months after the prediction. The blood repertoire included most of the expanded thyroid clonotypes above 0.001.

The clonotype comes from a woman aged 18-29 years with Graves' hyperthyroidism. Sequenced: blood.

The CDR3 DNA reads TGTGCCAGCAGAATGGGGGGGTCGGGCACTGAAGCTTTCTTT. Protein: CASRMGGSGTEAFF. The J gene is TRBJ1-1, the V gene TRBV2; D possibly corresponds to TRBD1 (5 bases). With 6 bases removed from V and 4 bases from J, the gap between germline ends came to 15 bases. The CDR3 loop spans 14 amino acids. CDR1 SNHLY and CDR2 FYNNEI come from the germline V gene.